The next 10 T cell receptor beta chains were all read from a single sample in a study of response to subunit inactivated influenza vaccine. Each CDR3 protein is one row after TCRdb ran MiXCR on the RT-PCR reads. Of 450,000 to 600,000 distinct CDR3 sequences detected, 16% appear once; the ten largest clones hold less than 4%. The specimen was CD4+ T cells sorted from PBMCs, collected less than 25 months after vaccination. All receptors come from a man between 50 and 69 years old who received an inactivated influenza vaccine.

This clonotype was picked up a small number of times. V gene TRBV7-6 combines with J gene TRBJ2-1; no clear D gene. The CDR3 spans 15 residues. Trimming took off 5 bases at V and 3 bases at J, with 14 bases between the two ends. Germline V gene lookup returns CDR1 SGHVS and CDR2 FNYEAQ. The CDR3 loop reads CASSPDYGFYNEQFF. The CDR3 DNA reads as TGTGCCAGCAGCCCTGATTACGGGTTCTACAATGAGCAGTTCTTC.

This chain links TRBV15 with TRBJ1-2; D unclear. The CDR3 runs to 12 residues. From germline, CDR1 is LNHNV and CDR2 YYDKDF (reference sequence). V lost 0 bases and J 7 bases, leaving 6 bases between the germline ends. CDR3 coding DNA: TGTGCCACCAGCAGAGATATTGGTGGCTACACCTTC. Protein product: CATSRDIGGYTF.

V and J are TRBV20-1 and TRBJ2-7, with TRBD2 identical over 9 bases. V was pared by 1 base and J by 2 bases, with 9 bases of the junction left unmatched. Germline V CDR1 and CDR2: DFQATT, SNEGSKA (reference sequence). The CDR3 extends over 16 amino acids. CDR3 coding DNA: TGCAGTGCTAGAGCTTACCTAGCGGGATCAACCTACGAGCAGTACTTC. Translated, it gives CSARAYLAGSTYEQYF.

This clonotype occurred a few times. V is TRBV28 and J is TRBJ2-6, with 8 nucleotides matching TRBD1. V lost 8 bases, J lost 2 bases, and 8 bases stayed unmatched. CDR1 is MDHEN, CDR2 SYDVKM, per germline. The CDR3 contains 16 residues. This chain's CDR3 is CASGTTGGTGANVLTF. The CDR3 DNA reads as TGTGCCAGCGGGACAACAGGGGGTACTGGGGCCAACGTCCTGACTTTC.

In this sample, this clonotype turned up many times. The chain combines TRBV3-1 with TRBJ2-5; D is uncertain. CDR1 LGHDT and CDR2 YNNKEL come from the germline V gene (reference sequence). This CDR3 comprises 12 residues. V lost 3 bases, J lost 5 bases, and 7 bases lay in between. CDR3 residues: CASSQIVETQYF. Here the CDR3 DNA reads TGTGCCAGCAGCCAGATAGTGGAGACCCAGTACTTC.

The chain uses TRBV16 and TRBJ2-4, with D perhaps matching TRBD2 (6 bases). The V end lost 3 bases, the J end lost 8 bases, and 14 bases lay between the germline ends. CDR1 KGHSY and CDR2 FQNENV come from the germline V gene. CDR3 length equals 14 residues. The CDR3 here is CASSHDGSRDIQYF. In DNA, the CDR3 is TGTGCCAGCAGCCACGACGGGAGTAGGGACATTCAGTACTTC.

In its sample, this clonotype was seen many times. V is TRBV7-2 and J is TRBJ2-3, with 12 bases that match TRBD2. After removal of 1 base from V and 4 bases from J, the junction contained 0 bases not matched to a gene. Germline CDR1 is SGHTA and CDR2 is FQGNSA. The CDR3 is 15 amino acids. CDR3 sequence reads: CASSLGLAGADTQYF. CDR3 nucleotide sequence: TGTGCCAGCAGCTTAGGACTAGCGGGAGCAGATACGCAGTATTTT. Full variable domain (missing parts from reference TRBV7-2 and TRBJ2-3): GAGVSQSPSNKVTEKGKDVELRCDPISGHTALYWYRQSLGQGLEFLIYFQGNSAPDKSGLPSDRFSAERTGGSVSTLTIQRTQQEDSAVYLCASSLGLAGADTQYFGPGTRLTVL.

A few counts support this clonotype. The V gene is TRBV28, the J gene TRBJ2-7; D is undetermined. Trimming took 5 bases from V and 3 from J, leaving 14 bases between them. Per germline, CDR1 MDHEN and CDR2 SYDVKM. CDR3 length equals 14 residues. The CDR3 DNA follows: TGTGCCAGCAGTACGGGCCAATTTCTCTACGAGCAGTACTTC. Translation gives CASSTGQFLYEQYF.

This clonotype was recorded a few times. The chain has TRBV20-1 and TRBJ2-7, with TRBD1 as a possible D gene (6 bases). Trimming removed 0 bases from V and 3 bases from J, with 12 bases in between. The germline V gene has CDR1 DFQATT and CDR2 SNEGSKA (reference sequence). The CDR3 consists of 14 residues. The CDR3 reads CSARDRDRIYEQYF. The DNA of the CDR3 is TGCAGTGCTAGAGATCGAGACAGGATCTACGAGCAGTACTTC.

The chain joins TRBV10-2 to TRBJ1-6; 7 bases agree with TRBD1. Germline CDR1 is WSHSY and CDR2 is SAAADI. V was pared by 6 bases and J by 6 bases, with 5 bases of the junction left unmatched. The CDR3 covers 14 residues. The CDR3 bases are TGCGCCAGCAGATCGGGACAGCCTAATTCACCCCTCCACTTT. Its protein product is CASRSGQPNSPLHF.